The source of this T cell receptor beta chain is a study of OX40 agonist ivuxolimab in advanced cancers. Study information: Cohort: around 86% men, mean age 60, aged about 20 to 85. Overall study findings and caveats: Relative to CD4+, CD8+ T cells held more expanded clones on average. Near-lowest levels of clonal expansion characterized partial responders at 0.1-3.0 mg/kg.

Using immunoSEQ multiplex PCR, the repertoire was profiled, and TCRdb retains in-frame clones only, with some absent. The sample records under 100,000 clones, 85% to 95% being singletons. The CDR3 extends over 18 amino acids. The V and J ends lost 2 bases and 3 bases, in that order; junction bases with no gene match: 13. CDR1 and CDR2 (germline): SGHDT, YYEEEE. To note about this clone: Its antigen is not identified.

The clonotype comes from an adult with an advanced solid tumor such as melanoma, head and neck, liver or kidney cancer. The source material was CD4+ or CD8+ T cells sorted from blood, sampled in a trial of the OX40 agonist ivuxolimab. The chain has TRBV5-6 and TRBJ2-2; 7 nucleotides align to TRBD1. CDR3 loop: CASSLPYWDSDDTGELFF. The DNA of the CDR3 is TGTGCCAGCAGCTTACCCTACTGGGACAGCGATGACACCGGGGAGCTGTTTTTT.